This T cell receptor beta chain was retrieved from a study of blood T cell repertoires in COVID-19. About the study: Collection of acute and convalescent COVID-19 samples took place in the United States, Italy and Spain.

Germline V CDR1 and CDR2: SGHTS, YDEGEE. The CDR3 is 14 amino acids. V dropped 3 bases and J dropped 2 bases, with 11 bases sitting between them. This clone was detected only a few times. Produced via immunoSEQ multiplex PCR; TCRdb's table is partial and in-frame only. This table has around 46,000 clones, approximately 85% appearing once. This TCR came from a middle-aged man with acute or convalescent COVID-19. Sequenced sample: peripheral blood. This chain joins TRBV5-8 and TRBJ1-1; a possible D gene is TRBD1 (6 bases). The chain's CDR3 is CASSSKQGNTEAFF. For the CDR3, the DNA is TGTGCCAGCAGCTCCAAACAGGGTAACACTGAAGCTTTCTTT. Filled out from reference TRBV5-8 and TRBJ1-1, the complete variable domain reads EAGVTQSPTHLIKTRGQQATLRCSPISGHTSVYWYQQALGLGLQFLLWYDEGEERNRGNFPPRFSGRQFPNYSSELNVNALELEDSALYLCASSSKQGNTEAFFGQGTRLTVV.